Shown below are 15 T cell receptor beta chains from a single sample sequenced in a study of graft-versus-host responses after intestinal transplantation. The assay was immunoSEQ multiplex PCR, and TCRdb's table has in-frame clones only and misses some. The sample contains tens of thousands of clones, around nine tenths of which appear only once. For these TCRs, the target antigens are not known. This material consisted of unstimulated CD4+ T cells sorted from spleen or lymph node cells, taken before intestinal transplant. These receptors were taken from a human donor who received an intestinal transplant.

The V and J genes are TRBV5-1 and TRBJ2-5, with 10 bases that match TRBD2. The ends lost 7 bases at V and 4 bases at J; junction bases unmatched: 10. Germline V lookup: CDR1 SGHRS, CDR2 YFSETQ. The CDR3 length is 15 residues. The CDR3 here is CASATGTSAGETQYF. Written as DNA, the CDR3 is TGCGCCAGCGCAACCGGGACTAGCGCTGGAGAGACCCAGTACTTC.

The gene calls are TRBV5-6 and TRBJ2-5; no firm D call. The germline V gene has CDR1 SGHDT and CDR2 YYEEEE. V dropped 3 bases and J dropped 3 bases, with 9 bases sitting between them. CDR3 length: 13 amino acids. CDR3 in amino acids: CASSSSVKETQYF. The CDR3 DNA follows: TGTGCCAGCAGCTCTTCGGTAAAAGAGACCCAGTACTTC.

The chain carries TRBV23-1 and TRBJ1-6; D is perhaps TRBD1 (5 bases). TRBV23-1 is recorded as an ORF, its role being uncertain. V was clipped by 6 bases and J by 10 bases, with 25 bases between them. The CDR3 runs 17 residues. The CDR3 sequence is CASSHPGRRGVESPLHF. The CDR3 bases are TGCGCCAGCAGCCATCCCGGGAGGAGGGGCGTAGAATCACCCCTCCACTTT.

This chain connects TRBV2 to TRBJ1-4; D might be TRBD1 (5 bases). Trimming left V 7 bases short and J 3 bases short, with 6 bases between. Germline loops: CDR1 SNHLY, CDR2 FYNNEI. The CDR3 is 12 amino acids. CDR3: CASNRPNEKLFF. DNA of the CDR3: TGTGCCAGCAACAGGCCTAATGAAAAACTGTTTTTT.

CDR3 protein: CASSWDRETQYF. The CDR3, as DNA: TGTGCCAGCAGCTGGGACAGGGAGACCCAGTACTTC. V gene TRBV11-2 combines with J gene TRBJ2-5; 8 bases are a match to TRBD1. Germline V gene data show CDR1 as SGHAT and CDR2 as FQNNGV. This CDR3 has 12 amino acids. J lost 5 bases, V lost 4 bases, and 0 bases had no gene match.

The V and J genes are TRBV5-4 and TRBJ2-5, with TRBD2 identical over 9 bases. V gave up 4 bases and J gave up 5 bases; unmatched junction bases: 6. Germline V CDR1 and CDR2: SGHNT, YYREEE (reference sequence). This CDR3 region has 14 residues. CDR3: CASSPGLARETQYF. CDR3 sequence (DNA): TGTGCCAGCAGCCCGGGACTAGCCCGGGAGACCCAGTACTTC.

This chain joins TRBV5-1 and TRBJ2-3; possible D gene TRBD2, 6 bases. Germline V gives CDR1 SGHRS, CDR2 YFSETQ. The CDR3 is 13 residues long. V was trimmed by 4 bases and J by 5 bases, leaving 11 bases between them. Written as DNA, the CDR3 is TGCGCCAGCAGCCGGGGAGGAATAGATACGCAGTATTTT. This encodes CASSRGGIDTQYF.

This chain connects TRBV7-8 to TRBJ2-7, with D perhaps TRBD2 (6 bases). The CDR3 is 15 amino acids. Germline CDR1 is SGHVS and CDR2 is FQNEAQ. V was cut by 5 bases and J by 2 bases, with 16 bases left in between. The CDR3 protein is CASSPRRGLTYEQYF. The CDR3 DNA is TGTGCCAGCAGCCCAAGGAGGGGCCTGACCTACGAGCAGTACTTC.

This clone was observed once. The chain uses TRBV7-3 and TRBJ2-1; D gene uncertain. Germline V lookup: CDR1 SGHTA, CDR2 FQGTGA. The CDR3 is 13 residues long. V lost 4 bases and J 5 bases, leaving 9 bases between the germline ends. The CDR3 region is CASSSRSHNEQFF. CDR3 DNA sequence: TGTGCCAGCAGCTCCCGGTCCCACAATGAGCAGTTCTTC.

The rearrangement links TRBV7-2 to TRBJ2-1, with D tentatively TRBD1 (6 bases). Trimming took off 6 bases at V and 0 bases at J, with 15 bases between the two ends. The CDR3 is made up of 16 amino acids. Looked up from germline, CDR1 is SGHTA and CDR2 is FQGNSA. Here the CDR3 DNA reads TGTGCCAGCAGGAAGCGGACAGTAAACTCCTACAATGAGCAGTTCTTC. It is translated as CASRKRTVNSYNEQFF.

V gene TRBV7-2 combines with J gene TRBJ2-7; 11 nucleotides align to TRBD2. J lost 6 bases, V lost 5 bases, and 6 bases had no gene match. The CDR3 loop spans 14 amino acids. Germline CDR1 reads SGHTA; CDR2 reads FQGNSA. CDR3 in amino acids: CASSVGLAGGEQYF. CDR3 DNA: TGTGCCAGCAGCGTCGGGCTAGCGGGAGGCGAGCAGTACTTC. Full variable domain (rest looked up from reference TRBV7-2 and TRBJ2-7): GAGVSQSPSNKVTEKGKDVELRCDPISGHTALYWYRQSLGQGLEFLIYFQGNSAPDKSGLPSDRFSAERTGGSVSTLTIQRTQQEDSAVYLCASSVGLAGGEQYFGPGTRLTVT.

V gene TRBV7-3 combines with J gene TRBJ2-1, with TRBD2 identical over 8 bases. V dropped 6 bases and J dropped 6; count of bases not matched to a gene: 7. This CDR3 contains 14 residues. Germline V gene data show CDR1 as SGHTA and CDR2 as FQGTGA. The CDR3 DNA is TGTGCCAGCAGATCAACCGGGACTAGCAATGAGCAGTTCTTC. Translated, it gives CASRSTGTSNEQFF.

The rearrangement links TRBV5-1 to TRBJ2-3; TRBD1 agrees at 7 bases. From germline, CDR1 is SGHRS and CDR2 YFSETQ. The CDR3 sequence is 13 residues long. Trimming removed 2 bases from V and 4 bases from J; junction bases left unmatched: 1. This CDR3 reads CASSFGQADTQYF. In nucleotides, the CDR3 is TGCGCCAGCAGCTTCGGACAGGCAGATACGCAGTATTTT.

This clone occurred a few times. V is TRBV21-1 and J is TRBJ1-1. TRBV21-1 is a recognized pseudogene. CDR3 length: 15 amino acids. Here the CDR3 DNA reads TGTGCCAGCAGGACCGAGGAGGAGGTGAACACTGAAGCTTTCTTT. It codes for CASRTEEEVNTEAFF.

The chain carries TRBV6-5 and TRBJ1-1; 10 positions agree with TRBD1. V shed 0 bases and J 1 base; nucleotides not matched to a gene: 2. Per germline, CDR1 MNHEY and CDR2 SVGAGI. The CDR3 is 16 residues long. CDR3 bases: TGTGCCAGCAGTTACTCGACAGGGGGCCCGAACACTGAAGCTTTCTTT. Translated: CASSYSTGGPNTEAFF.